This note documents a single T cell receptor beta chain sequence. All donors came from Russia, were Caucasian and healthy, and spanned ages about 6 to 90. Primers used in a second PCR of about 6 to 12 cycles were a sample-barcoded 5' primer and a J-beta primer mix. TCRdb independently ran MiXCR on the 5' RACE reads; one entry per CDR3 protein. The sample has around 800,000 distinct CDR3 sequences, around 62% seen once. This specimen belongs to a study of blood T cells in healthy people across ages. J lost 4 bases, V lost 1 base, and 3 bases had no gene match. The CDR3 totals 16 residues. Per the germline V gene, CDR1 is LGHNA and CDR2 is YSLEER.

The V call is TRBV4-3, the J call TRBJ2-1, with 11 nucleotides matching TRBD2. This TCR came from a man aged 30 to 39 in good health. The sample taken for sequencing was blood. The CDR3 is CASSQVAGGTYNEQFF. CDR3 bases: TGCGCCAGCAGCCAAGTAGCGGGAGGGACATACAATGAGCAGTTCTTC.